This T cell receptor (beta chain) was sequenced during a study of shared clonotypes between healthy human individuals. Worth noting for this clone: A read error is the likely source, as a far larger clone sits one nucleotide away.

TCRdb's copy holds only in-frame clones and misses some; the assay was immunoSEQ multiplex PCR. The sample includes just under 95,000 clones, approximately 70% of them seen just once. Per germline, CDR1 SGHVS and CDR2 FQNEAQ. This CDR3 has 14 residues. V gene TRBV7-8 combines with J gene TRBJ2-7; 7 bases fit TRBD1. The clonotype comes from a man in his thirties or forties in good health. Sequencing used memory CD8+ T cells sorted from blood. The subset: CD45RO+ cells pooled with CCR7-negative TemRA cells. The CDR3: CAGSLLQGVWEQYF. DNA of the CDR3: TGTGCCGGCAGCTTATTGCAGGGGGTGTGGGAGCAGTACTTC.